Each of the 22 T cell receptor beta chains below was sequenced from the same sample in a study of immune heterogeneity within non-small cell lung tumors. Bulk tumor genomic DNA (roughly 630 ng per sample) served as template. Spaced far apart, several biopsies were taken from each primary tumor during surgery. The study enrolled patients with untreated, newly diagnosed non-small cell lung cancer who underwent curative surgery. The authors amplified TCR beta CDR3 by multiplex PCR with 32 V and 13 J primers. TCRdb recomputed calls from the multiplex PCR reads with MiXCR, one row per CDR3 protein. The sample comprises roughly 23,000 distinct CDR3 sequences, 25% to 30% of which are singletons, and 3.5% to 4.5% rests with the top ten. The sequenced sample was lung tumor tissue. The source is a man aged 35 to 55 with non-small cell lung cancer.

In regard to this clonotype: This sequence may be a read error, since a much larger clone differs from it by one base. The chain uses TRBV13 and TRBJ1-1, with 8 positions matching TRBD1. Germline V gene data show CDR1 as PRHDT and CDR2 as FYEKMQ (reference sequence). CDR3 length: 15 amino acids. In DNA form, the CDR3 reads TGTGCCGGCAGCTCTCGGACAGGGATGAACACTGAAGCTTTCTTT. This encodes CAGSSRTGMNTEAFF.

This clonotype was detected a few times. The genes are TRBV4-1 and TRBJ1-3, with D possibly being TRBD1 (5 bases). The germline V and J ends were trimmed by 1 base and 0 bases, with 16 bases remaining between them. The V gene's germline CDR1 is MGHRA and CDR2 YSYEKL. This CDR3 has 18 amino acids. This chain's CDR3 is CASSQAGRDGGSGNTIYF. CDR3 nucleotides: TGCGCCAGCAGCCAAGCGGGGCGGGACGGCGGCTCTGGAAACACCATATATTTT.

Concerning this clonotype: The junction departs from germline at one end; a sequencing error may be responsible. CDR3 in amino acids: CDSNAASTGELFF. In DNA, the CDR3 is TGTGACAGCAACGCGGCTTCCACCGGGGAGCTGTTTTTT. The rearrangement links TRBV7-9 to TRBJ2-2; D is unresolved. CDR1 is SEHNR, CDR2 FQNEAQ, per germline (reference sequence). CDR3 size: 13 residues.

Comments on this clonotype: A much larger clone lies one base from this, so it may be a read error. The gene calls are TRBV19 and TRBJ2-7, with D possibly being TRBD1 (6 bases). Germline values: CDR1 LNHDA, CDR2 SQIVND (reference sequence). The CDR3 contains 15 residues. CDR3 sequence: CASSIVGDTSYEKYF. Here the CDR3 DNA reads TGTGCCAGTAGTATAGTTGGGGACACATCCTACGAGAAGTACTTC.

With respect to this clonotype: Possible read error: a much larger clone is one base away. The chain is built from TRBV11-3 and TRBJ2-3; a possible D gene is TRBD1 (5 bases). CDR3 length: 14 residues. CDR1 and CDR2 (germline): SGHNT, YENEEA. CDR3 sequence: CASSLRGRPDTRYF. The CDR3 region has the DNA TGTGCCAGCAGCTTAAGGGGCAGGCCAGATACGCGGTATTTT.

The V gene is TRBV7-3, the J gene TRBJ2-4; 10 bases agree with TRBD2. The J call may not be correct, given that the DNA end is closer to TRBJ2-1. This CDR3 contains 14 residues. Per the germline V gene, CDR1 is SGHTA and CDR2 is FQGTGA. The CDR3 sequence is CASSLILAGAPQFF. CDR3 in DNA: TGTGCCAGCAGCTTAATCCTAGCGGGAGCTCCGCAGTTCTTC.

This clonotype is deemed medium-sized. The rearrangement joins TRBV12-3 or TRBV12-4 to TRBJ2-3, with 8 bases aligning to TRBD2. After removal of 3 bases from V and 1 base from J, the junction contained 3 bases not matched to a gene. There are 15 residues in the CDR3. DNA for the CDR3: TGTGCCAGCAGTTTGGCGGGAGGACGCACAGATACGCAGTATTTT. This gives the protein CASSLAGGRTDTQYF.

This clonotype is deemed medium-sized. This chain connects TRBV28 to TRBJ1-1; D unclear. Germline V CDR1 and CDR2: MDHEN, SYDVKM. Trimming left V 3 bases short and J 1 base short, with 9 bases between. CDR3 length: 14 residues. In DNA form, the CDR3 reads TGTGCCAGCAGTTTCTCGGGTTGGAACACTGAAGCTTTCTTT. It is translated as CASSFSGWNTEAFF.

This clonotype has ten or more counts. V gene TRBV3-2 combines with J gene TRBJ2-7; the D call TRBD1 from the table was never checked on the DNA. TRBV3-2 is deemed a pseudogene. The CDR3 extends over 15 amino acids. For the CDR3, the DNA is TGTGCCAGCAGCAACCAGACCGACAGGCGGCACGAGCAGTACTTC. Amino acid sequence: CASSNQTDRRHEQYF.

This clonotype was seen at least ten times. The chain uses TRBV19 and TRBJ2-5; TRBD1 aligns across 9 bases. Germline CDR1 reads LNHDA; CDR2 reads SQIVND (reference sequence). The CDR3 covers 16 residues. V dropped 4 bases and J dropped 5; count of bases not matched to a gene: 11. In DNA, the CDR3 is TGTGCCAGTAGTACAACCAGGACAGGGGCTGGGGAGACCCAGTACTTC. Translating gives CASSTTRTGAGETQYF.

This clonotype has only a few counts. This chain links TRBV5-1 with TRBJ2-3; 7 bases are shared with TRBD2. Germline V gene lookup returns CDR1 SGHRS and CDR2 YFSETQ. The ends lost 4 bases at V and 0 bases at J; junction bases unmatched: 17. The CDR3 is 19 amino acids. The CDR3 region is CASSHPVSSGTTSTDTQYF. The CDR3 DNA reads TGCGCCAGCAGCCACCCGGTTTCTAGCGGCACCACTAGCACAGATACGCAGTATTTT.

As to this clonotype: Possible read error: a much larger clone is one base away. The CDR3 bases are TGTGCCAGAAGTGAAAGCGGGAGGACAGGGGATAACGAGCAGTACTTC. As protein: CARSESGRTGDNEQYF. The rearrangement links TRBV6-1 to TRBJ2-7; D might be TRBD1 or TRBD2, each matching 9 bases. This CDR3 has 16 amino acids. Germline values: CDR1 MNHNS, CDR2 SASEGT.

Notes on this clonotype: Since a much larger clone is just one base distant, this may be a read error. The V call is TRBV11-1, the J call TRBJ2-1; perhaps TRBD2 as D (6 bases). Per germline, CDR1 SGHAT and CDR2 FQDESV (reference sequence). The CDR3 covers 15 residues. V gave up 9 bases and J gave up 3 bases, with 18 bases separating them. The CDR3 DNA reads TGTGCCAGAAGCATGATAGCGGAAATCTACAATGAGCAGTTCTTC. Translation gives CARSMIAEIYNEQFF.

This clonotype counts as medium-sized. The chain couples TRBV10-3 to TRBJ1-2; no reliable D call. Trimming took off 0 bases at V and 7 bases at J, with 15 bases between the two ends. The V gene's germline CDR1 is ENHRY and CDR2 SYGVKD. The CDR3 runs to 15 residues. CDR3 loop: CAISESGNSRSGYTF. The DNA for the CDR3 is TGTGCCATCAGTGAGTCCGGGAACAGCCGATCTGGCTACACCTTC.

The sample holds a few counts of this clonotype. The CDR3 bases are TGTGCCAGCTCACCAGAATCCGATACGCAGTATTTT. Translating it yields CASSPESDTQYF. The rearrangement uses TRBV18 and TRBJ2-3; D is undetermined. There are 12 residues in the CDR3. Trimming removed 2 bases from V and 6 bases from J, with 6 bases in between. CDR1 is KGHSH and CDR2 is LQKENI in the germline V gene.

The rearrangement links TRBV5-6 to TRBJ1-2, with unresolved D. Per the germline V gene, CDR1 is SGHDT and CDR2 is YYEEEE. This CDR3 has 13 residues. Trimming took 2 bases from V and 3 from J, leaving 8 bases between them. The CDR3: CASSFQEHYGYTF. CDR3 nucleotide sequence: TGTGCCAGCAGCTTCCAGGAACACTATGGCTACACCTTC. Full variable domain (missing parts from reference TRBV5-6 and TRBJ1-2): DAGVTQSPTHLIKTRGQQVTLRCSPKSGHDTVSWYQQALGQGPQFIFQYYEEEERQRGNFPDRFSGHQFPNYSSELNVNALLLGDSALYLCASSFQEHYGYTFGSGTRLTVV.

For this clonotype: This may arise from a read error, as a much more abundant clone is one base away. The CDR3, as DNA: TGTGCCATCAGTGAGTACTGGCAGGGAAATCAGCCCCAGCATTTT. Protein: CAISEYWQGNQPQHF. The V and J genes are TRBV10-3 and TRBJ1-5; the D gene is possibly TRBD1 (5 bases). This CDR3 is 15 amino acids long. Germline V gene data show CDR1 as ENHRY and CDR2 as SYGVKD. Trimming shortened V by 1 base and J by 4 bases, and 11 bases separated the two germline ends.

This clonotype has ten or more counts. This chain links TRBV5-1 with TRBJ2-7, with 8 bases matching TRBD1. The V gene end was trimmed by 0 bases and the J gene end by 5 bases; junction bases not matched to a gene: 19. The CDR3 spans 19 residues. Germline-derived CDR1 and CDR2 are SGHRS and YFSETQ. The CDR3 DNA is TGCGCCAGCAGCTTGGCCCCCTTGGGCAGGGGGCAAGGTTCGAACGAGCAGTACTTC. It encodes CASSLAPLGRGQGSNEQYF.

Comment on this clonotype: This may come from a read error, since a much larger clone is one base off. The chain combines TRBV19 with TRBJ1-5, with D unresolved. The germline V gene encodes CDR1 LNHDA and CDR2 SQIVND (reference sequence). The CDR3 spans 12 residues. CDR3 amino acids: CAISAGNQPQHF. DNA for the CDR3: TGTGCCATTAGTGCAGGCAATCAGCCCCAGCATTTT. Full variable domain (remainder filled in from reference TRBV19 and TRBJ1-5): DGGITQSPKYLFRKEGQNVTLSCEQNLNHDAMYWYRQDPGQGLRLIYYSQIVNDFQKGDIAEGYSVSREKKESFPLTVTSAQKNPTAFYLCAISAGNQPQHFGDGTRLSIL.

This clonotype was observed a single time. A read error is possible here, since a much larger clone lies one base away. The gene calls are TRBV6-1 and TRBJ2-1, with 11 bases identical to TRBD2. CDR1 and CDR2 (germline): MNHNS, SASEGT. The V segment lost 7 bases and the J segment 10 bases; nucleotides outside the gene matches: 15. This CDR3 has 16 residues. The CDR3 DNA sequence: TGTGCCAGCATCCGGGCCCTAGCGGGAGGCACAAGGGAGCAGTTCTTC. Its protein is CASIRALAGGTREQFF.

J is TRBJ2-1 and V is TRBV7-9; perhaps D is TRBD1 or TRBD2 (5 bases each). The CDR3 sequence is 16 residues long. CDR1 is SEHNR, CDR2 FQNEAQ, per germline (reference sequence). V lost 7 bases and J lost 2, with 18 bases in between. CDR3 loop: CASTRSRDPPYNEQFF. The CDR3 DNA follows: TGTGCCAGCACCAGAAGCAGGGACCCCCCCTACAATGAGCAGTTCTTC.

This clonotype was seen a few times. The chain has TRBV7-2 and TRBJ2-7; 9 nucleotides match TRBD2. The CDR3 loop spans 15 amino acids. J was trimmed by 3 bases and V by 1 base; bases with no gene match: 4. Germline values: CDR1 SGHTA, CDR2 FQGNSA. The CDR3 region has the DNA TGTGCCAGCAGCTTAGACGGGACTAGCTTCTACGAGCAGTACTTC. Its translation: CASSLDGTSFYEQYF.